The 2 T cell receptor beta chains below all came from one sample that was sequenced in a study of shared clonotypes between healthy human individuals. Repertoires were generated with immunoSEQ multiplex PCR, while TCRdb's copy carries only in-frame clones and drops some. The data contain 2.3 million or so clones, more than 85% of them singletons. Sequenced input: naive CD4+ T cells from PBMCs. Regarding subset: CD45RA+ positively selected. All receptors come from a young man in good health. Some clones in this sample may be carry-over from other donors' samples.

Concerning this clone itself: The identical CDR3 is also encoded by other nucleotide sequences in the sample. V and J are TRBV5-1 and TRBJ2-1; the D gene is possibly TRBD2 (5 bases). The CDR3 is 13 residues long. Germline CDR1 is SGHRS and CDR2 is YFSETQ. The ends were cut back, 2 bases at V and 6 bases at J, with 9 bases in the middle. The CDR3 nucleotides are TGCGCCAGCAGCTTAGGACTTCTCAATGAGCAGTTCTTC. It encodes CASSLGLLNEQFF.

The chain's CDR3 is CASSQGLAGGPETQYF. As DNA, the CDR3 is TGTGCCAGCAGCCAGGGACTGGCGGGAGGGCCCGAGACCCAGTACTTC. The chain recombines TRBV11-2 with TRBJ2-5, with 9 bases fitting TRBD2. Germline CDR1 is SGHAT and CDR2 is FQNNGV. Losses at the gene ends were 5 bases for V and 5 bases for J; bases not matched to a gene: 12. The CDR3 loop spans 16 amino acids.